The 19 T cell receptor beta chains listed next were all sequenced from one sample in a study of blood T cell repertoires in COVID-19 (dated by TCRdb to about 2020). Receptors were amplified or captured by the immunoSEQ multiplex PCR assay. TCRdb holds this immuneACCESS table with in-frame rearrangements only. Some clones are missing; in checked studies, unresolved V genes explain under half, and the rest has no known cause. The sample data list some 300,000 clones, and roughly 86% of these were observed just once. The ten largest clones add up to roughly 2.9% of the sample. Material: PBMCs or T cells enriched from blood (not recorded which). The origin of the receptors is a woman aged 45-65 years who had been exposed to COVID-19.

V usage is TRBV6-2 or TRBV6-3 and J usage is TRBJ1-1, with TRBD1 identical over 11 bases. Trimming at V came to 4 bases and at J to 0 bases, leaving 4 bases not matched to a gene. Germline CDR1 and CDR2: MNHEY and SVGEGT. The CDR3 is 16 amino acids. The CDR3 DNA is TGTGCCAGCAGTTGGGACAGGGGGGGGATGAACACTGAAGCTTTCTTT. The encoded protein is CASSWDRGGMNTEAFF.

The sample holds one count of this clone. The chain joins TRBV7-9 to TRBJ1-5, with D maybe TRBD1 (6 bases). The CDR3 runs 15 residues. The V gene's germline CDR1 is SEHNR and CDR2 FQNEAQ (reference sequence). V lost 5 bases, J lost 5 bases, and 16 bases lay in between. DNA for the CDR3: TGTGCCAGCAGCCCCAATTCAGGGGAACATCAGCCCCAGCATTTT. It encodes CASSPNSGEHQPQHF.

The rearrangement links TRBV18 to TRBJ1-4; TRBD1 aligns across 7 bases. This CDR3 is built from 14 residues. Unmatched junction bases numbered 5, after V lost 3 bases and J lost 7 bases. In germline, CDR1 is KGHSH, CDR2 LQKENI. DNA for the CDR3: TGTGCCAGCTCACCTGCTACAGGGGTTGAAAAACTGTTTTTT. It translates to CASSPATGVEKLFF.

The CDR3 region has the DNA TGTGCCAGCAGCCAAGTCGGCGGTCCCGAGACCCAGTACTTC. Its protein product is CASSQVGGPETQYF. The genes are TRBV3-1 (or the pseudogene TRBV3-2) and TRBJ2-5; D gene uncertain. Germline lookup yields CDR1 LGHDT and CDR2 YNNKEL (reference sequence). The CDR3 loop spans 14 amino acids. The ends were cut back, 1 base at V and 5 bases at J, with 11 bases in the middle.

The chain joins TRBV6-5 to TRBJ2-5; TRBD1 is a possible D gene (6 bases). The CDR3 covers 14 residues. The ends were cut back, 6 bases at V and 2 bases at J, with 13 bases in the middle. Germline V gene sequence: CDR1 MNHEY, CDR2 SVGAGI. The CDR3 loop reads CASSPGHIQETQYF. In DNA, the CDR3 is TGTGCCAGCAGCCCGGGACATATACAAGAGACCCAGTACTTC.

CDR3 residues: CASSWGQNYGYTF. As DNA, the CDR3 is TGTGCCAGCAGTTGGGGACAGAACTATGGCTACACCTTC. V is TRBV6-5 and J is TRBJ1-2; 7 bases map to TRBD1. Germline V gene sequence: CDR1 MNHEY, CDR2 SVGAGI. Germline trimming cut 4 bases from V and 2 bases from J; bases unmatched to any gene: 1. The CDR3 loop spans 13 amino acids.

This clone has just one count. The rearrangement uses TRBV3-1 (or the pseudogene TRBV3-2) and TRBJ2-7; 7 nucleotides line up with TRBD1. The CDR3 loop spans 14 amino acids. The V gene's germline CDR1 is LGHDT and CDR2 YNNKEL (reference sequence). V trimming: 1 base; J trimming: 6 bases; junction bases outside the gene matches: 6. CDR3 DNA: TGTGCCAGCAGCCAAGCCGACAGGGACCCCGAGCAGTACTTC. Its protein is CASSQADRDPEQYF.

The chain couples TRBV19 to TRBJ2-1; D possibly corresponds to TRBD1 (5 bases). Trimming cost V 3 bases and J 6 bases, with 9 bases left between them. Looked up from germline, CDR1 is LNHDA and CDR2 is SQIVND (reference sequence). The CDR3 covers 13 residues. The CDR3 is CASSISGANEQFF. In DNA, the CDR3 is TGTGCCAGTAGTATCTCTGGGGCCAATGAGCAGTTCTTC.

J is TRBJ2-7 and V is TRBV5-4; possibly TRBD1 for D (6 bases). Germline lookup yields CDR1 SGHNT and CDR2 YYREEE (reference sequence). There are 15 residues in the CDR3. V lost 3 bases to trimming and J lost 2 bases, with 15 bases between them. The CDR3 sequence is CASSSSGTPAYEQYF. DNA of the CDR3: TGTGCCAGCAGCTCTTCCGGGACACCCGCCTACGAGCAGTACTTC. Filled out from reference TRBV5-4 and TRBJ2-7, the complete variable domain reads ETGVTQSPTHLIKTRGQQVTLRCSSQSGHNTVSWYQQALGQGPQFIFQYYREEENGRGNFPPRFSGLQFPNYSSELNVNALELDDSALYLCASSSSGTPAYEQYFGPGTRLTVT.

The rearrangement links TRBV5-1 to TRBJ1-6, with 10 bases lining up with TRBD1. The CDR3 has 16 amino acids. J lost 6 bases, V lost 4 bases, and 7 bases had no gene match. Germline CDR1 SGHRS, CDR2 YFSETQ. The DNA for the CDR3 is TGCGCCAGCAGCCAGGCGGGACAGGGGATTAATTCACCCCTCCACTTT. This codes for CASSQAGQGINSPLHF.

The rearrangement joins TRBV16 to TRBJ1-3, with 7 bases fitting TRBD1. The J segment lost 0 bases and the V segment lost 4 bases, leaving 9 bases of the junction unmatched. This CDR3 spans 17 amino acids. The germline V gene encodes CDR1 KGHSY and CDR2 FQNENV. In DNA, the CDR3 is TGTGCCAGCAGCCGCTTGGGACAGCTTAGCTCTGGAAACACCATATATTTT. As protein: CASSRLGQLSSGNTIYF. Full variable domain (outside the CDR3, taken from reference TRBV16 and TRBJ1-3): GEEVAQTPKHLVRGEGQKAKLYCAPIKGHSYVFWYQQVLKNEFKFLISFQNENVFDETGMPKERFSAKCLPNSPCSLEIQATKLEDSAVYFCASSRLGQLSSGNTIYFGEGSWLTVV.

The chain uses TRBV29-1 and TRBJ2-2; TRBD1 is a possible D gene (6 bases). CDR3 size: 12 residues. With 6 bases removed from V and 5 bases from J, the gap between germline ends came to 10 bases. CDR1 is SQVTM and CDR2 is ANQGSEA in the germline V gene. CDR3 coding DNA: TGCAGCGTCATTACAGGGACCGGGGAGCTGTTTTTT. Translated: CSVITGTGELFF.

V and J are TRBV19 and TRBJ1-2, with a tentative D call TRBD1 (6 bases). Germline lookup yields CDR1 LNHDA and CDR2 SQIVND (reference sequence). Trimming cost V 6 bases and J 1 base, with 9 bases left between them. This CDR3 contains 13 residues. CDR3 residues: CASRLQGNYGYTF. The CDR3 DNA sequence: TGTGCCAGTAGGCTACAGGGTAACTATGGCTACACCTTC.

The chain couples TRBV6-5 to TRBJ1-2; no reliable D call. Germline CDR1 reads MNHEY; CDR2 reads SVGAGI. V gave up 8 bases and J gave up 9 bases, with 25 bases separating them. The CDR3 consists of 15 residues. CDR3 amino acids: CASAFGRLSQTRYTF. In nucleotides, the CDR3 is TGTGCCAGCGCATTTGGTCGACTCTCTCAGACCCGCTACACCTTC.

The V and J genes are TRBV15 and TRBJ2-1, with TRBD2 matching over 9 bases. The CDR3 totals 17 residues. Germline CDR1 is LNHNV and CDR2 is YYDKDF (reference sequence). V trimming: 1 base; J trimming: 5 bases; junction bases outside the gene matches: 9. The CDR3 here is CATSRGLAGGLDNEQFF. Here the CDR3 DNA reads TGTGCCACCAGCAGAGGATTGGCGGGGGGGCTTGACAATGAGCAGTTCTTC.

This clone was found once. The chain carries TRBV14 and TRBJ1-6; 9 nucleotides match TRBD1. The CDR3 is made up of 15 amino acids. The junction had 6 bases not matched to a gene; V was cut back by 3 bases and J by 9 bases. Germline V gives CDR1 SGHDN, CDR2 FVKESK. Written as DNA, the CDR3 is TGTGCCAGCAGCCATCCGGGACAGGGTGCTTCACCCCTCCACTTT. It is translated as CASSHPGQGASPLHF.

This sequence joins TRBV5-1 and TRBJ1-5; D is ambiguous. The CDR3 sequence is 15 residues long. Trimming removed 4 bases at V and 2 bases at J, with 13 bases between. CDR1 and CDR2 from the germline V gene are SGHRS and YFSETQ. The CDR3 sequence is CASSIGLPGNQPQHF. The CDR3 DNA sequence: TGCGCCAGCAGCATTGGGCTCCCGGGCAATCAGCCCCAGCATTTT.

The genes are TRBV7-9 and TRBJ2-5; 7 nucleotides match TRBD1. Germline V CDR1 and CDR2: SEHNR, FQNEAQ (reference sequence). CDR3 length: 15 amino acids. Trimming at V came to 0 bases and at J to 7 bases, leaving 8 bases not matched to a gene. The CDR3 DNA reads TGTGCCAGCAGCTTAGCACCAGGGGGAGTTGGGACCCAGTACTTC. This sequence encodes CASSLAPGGVGTQYF.

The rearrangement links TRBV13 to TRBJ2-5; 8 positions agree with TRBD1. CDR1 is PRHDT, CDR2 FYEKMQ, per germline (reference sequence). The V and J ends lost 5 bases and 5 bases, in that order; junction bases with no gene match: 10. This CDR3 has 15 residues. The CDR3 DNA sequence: TGTGCCAGCAGCCCCTCGGACAGGGCATGGGAGACCCAGTACTTC. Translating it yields CASSPSDRAWETQYF.